This T cell receptor (beta chain) was retrieved from a study of shared clonotypes between healthy human individuals. Study as a whole: Donors consisted of a couple of women and three men between 18 and 49.

It was CD45RO-negative cells, positively selected for CCR7, that made up naive CD8 cells, with terminally differentiated effector memory CD45RA+ cells excluded. Authors' data handling: Junction-only sequences without quality scores came from ImmunoSEQ, so filtering differed. Produced via immunoSEQ multiplex PCR; TCRdb's table is partial and in-frame only. V and J calls and clone size come straight from that table; D and trimming were deduced from the DNA. The sample holds approximately 2,000,000 clones, about 93% seen once. Overall study findings and caveats: Naive subsets generally had larger estimated richness than memory subsets.

The V end lost 0 bases, the J end lost 2 bases, and 5 bases lay between the germline ends. CDR3 length: 13 residues. Germline assignment: CDR1 MNHEY and CDR2 SVGAGI. As regards this clone: Antigen: not known. The same CDR3 arises from other DNA sequences in this sample as well.

The sequenced material came from naive CD8+ T cells from PBMCs. The sequence was collected from a man between 18 and 35 years old in good health. Some clones in this sample may be carry-over from other donors' samples. The V and J genes are TRBV6-5 and TRBJ2-7; D is unresolved. CDR3 loop: CASSYSWAYEQYF. CDR3 coding DNA: TGTGCCAGCAGTTACTCTTGGGCCTACGAGCAGTACTTC.